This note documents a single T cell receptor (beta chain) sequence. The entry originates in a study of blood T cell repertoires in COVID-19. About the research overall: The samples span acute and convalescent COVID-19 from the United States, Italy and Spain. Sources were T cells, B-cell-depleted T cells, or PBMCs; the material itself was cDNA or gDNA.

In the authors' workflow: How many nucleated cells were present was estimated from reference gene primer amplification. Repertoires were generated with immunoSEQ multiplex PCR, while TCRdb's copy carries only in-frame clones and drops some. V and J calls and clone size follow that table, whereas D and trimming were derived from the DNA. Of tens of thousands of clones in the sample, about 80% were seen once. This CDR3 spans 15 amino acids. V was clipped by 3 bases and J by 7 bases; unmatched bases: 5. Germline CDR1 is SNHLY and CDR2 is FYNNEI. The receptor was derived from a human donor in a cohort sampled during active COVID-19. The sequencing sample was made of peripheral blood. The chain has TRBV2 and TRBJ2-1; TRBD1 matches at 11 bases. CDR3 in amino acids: CASSDWTGGRNEQFF. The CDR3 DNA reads TGTGCCAGCAGTGATTGGACAGGGGGCCGGAATGAGCAGTTCTTC. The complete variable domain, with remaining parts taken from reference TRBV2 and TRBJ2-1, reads EPEVTQTPSHQVTQMGQEVILRCVPISNHLYFYWYRQILGQKVEFLVSFYNNEISEKSEIFDDQFSVERPDGSNFTLKIRSTKLEDSAMYFCASSDWTGGRNEQFFGPGTRLTVL.